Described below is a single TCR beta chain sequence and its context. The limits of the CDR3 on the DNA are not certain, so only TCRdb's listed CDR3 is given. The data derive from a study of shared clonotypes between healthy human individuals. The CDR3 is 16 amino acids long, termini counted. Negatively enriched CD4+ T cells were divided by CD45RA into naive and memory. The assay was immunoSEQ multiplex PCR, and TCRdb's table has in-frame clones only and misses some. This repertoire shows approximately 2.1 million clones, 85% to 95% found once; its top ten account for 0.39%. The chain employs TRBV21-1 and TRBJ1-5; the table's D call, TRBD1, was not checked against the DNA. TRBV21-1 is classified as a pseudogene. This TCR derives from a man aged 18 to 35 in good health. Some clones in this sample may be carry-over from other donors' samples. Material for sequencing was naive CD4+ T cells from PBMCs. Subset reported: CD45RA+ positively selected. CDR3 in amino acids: CASSKGWGPGNQPQHF.